This is a list of T cell receptor beta chains from one sample in a study of blood T cell repertoires in COVID-19. Profiling relied on immunoSEQ multiplex PCR, and the TCRdb table lists in-frame clones only, not all of them. The sample shows about 210,000 clones, 84% of them seen only once. The sample was PBMCs or T cells enriched from blood (not recorded which). These receptors originate from a woman aged 25 to 39 who had been exposed to COVID-19. The CDR3 runs from the conserved cysteine through the conserved F or W.

J	V	CDR3
TRBJ1-1	TRBV10-3	CAIMAVNTEAFF
TRBJ2-2	TRBV7-2	CASTGGLPGAGELFF
TRBJ2-5	TRBV4-1	CASSRSGGQVSETQYF
TRBJ2-1	TRBV7-3	CASSVGTSGGRDNEQFF
TRBJ1-3	TRBV4-1	CASSQQQLENTIYF
TRBJ2-7	TRBV7-9	CASSLTGAYEQYF
TRBJ2-7	TRBV9	CASSGSGLGDEQYF
TRBJ1-1	TRBV6-5	CASSWVGGEAFF
TRBJ2-1	TRBV5-1	CASSLSRGGYNEQFF
TRBJ1-1	TRBV5-4	CASSLENRGPNTEAFF
TRBJ2-2	TRBV7-3	CASSLQGSTKNTGELFF
TRBJ1-1	TRBV12-5	CASGSPPKRGLIEAFF
TRBJ1-6	TRBV6-8	CASSYSVRDSLYNSPLHF
TRBJ1-3	TRBV19	CASSIWQGSLGNTIYF
TRBJ2-5	TRBV7-2	CASNLISTGTETQYF
TRBJ2-7	TRBV7-6	CASSAGRGPYEQYF
TRBJ1-4	TRBV30	CAWSSQGGDNEKLFF
TRBJ2-7	TRBV29-1	CSVGRSGGEQYF
TRBJ1-1	TRBV10-1	CASSPGDGNTEAFF
TRBJ2-1	TRBV5-1	CASPLVVRLTLYNEQFF
TRBJ2-5	TRBV5-5	CASSPMGSVETQYF
TRBJ1-4	TRBV5-1	CASSFNHDRMNEKLFF
TRBJ1-6	TRBV5-6	CASSPLGQDSSYNSPLHF
TRBJ2-1	TRBV28	CASSPRVDGGTNEQFF
TRBJ2-7	TRBV5-3	CARSLNPGEAYEQYF
TRBJ1-6	TRBV9	CASSGRAAGGNSPLHF
TRBJ2-3	TRBV5-1	CASSLGGGEPSTDTQYF
TRBJ2-1	TRBV4-1	CASSQDWPRQDYNEQFF
TRBJ1-2	TRBV5-4	CASSLVGAANGYTF
TRBJ2-6	TRBV5-8	CASSLVGTGWLSGANVLTF
TRBJ1-2	TRBV19	CASGKKGQGAGYTF
TRBJ2-6	TRBV11-2	CASRATSSGANVLTF
TRBJ2-7	TRBV18	CASSPVGLAGGFEQYF
TRBJ2-1	TRBV6-2/TRBV6-3	CASSYSYLAGYNEQFF
TRBJ2-5	TRBV7-2	CASSLGLQETQYF
TRBJ1-3	TRBV5-1	CASSLSVSGNTIYF
TRBJ1-5	TRBV2	CASSGTDGNSYQPQHF
TRBJ2-2	TRBV6-2/TRBV6-3	CASSYYMTDSTGELFF
TRBJ1-5	TRBV4-1	CASSQDLRTAGQPQHF
TRBJ1-1	TRBV29-1	CSVARQGTEAFF
TRBJ1-2	TRBV5-1	CASSLEGVLRYGYTF
TRBJ2-2	TRBV3-1/TRBV3-2	CASSPQGLGVVGELFF
TRBJ2-7	TRBV5-6	CASNERGLYEQYF
TRBJ1-5	TRBV19	CASSSNRDSNQPQHF
TRBJ1-2	TRBV4-3	CASSSTGTVYGYTF
TRBJ2-7	TRBV4-1	CASSQDSYEQYF
TRBJ2-3	TRBV5-4	CASSLGRGITDTQYF
TRBJ1-3	TRBV6-5	CASSYGDMGTIYF
TRBJ1-5	TRBV27	CASSSTGPGQPQHF
TRBJ2-3	TRBV5-8	CASSPLGQGALDTQYF
TRBJ1-1	TRBV5-1	CASSSNPPQGAEAFF
TRBJ2-3	TRBV2	CASGGSSGPGADTQYF
TRBJ1-2	TRBV6-5	CASSYSGGRYGYTF
TRBJ2-1	TRBV11-2	CASSLGQYNEQFF
TRBJ2-5	TRBV15	CATSKGAGETQYF
TRBJ2-3	TRBV12-3/TRBV12-4	CASSLRDTQYF
TRBJ1-5	TRBV10-2	CASREGGISNQPQHF
TRBJ2-2	TRBV10-1	CASSPNPGKGSGELFF
TRBJ1-4	TRBV28	CASSWPPRQGGTNEKLFF
TRBJ1-1	TRBV20-1	CSASSGQNTEAFF